This TCR beta chain was captured in a study of T cell responses to AZD1222 COVID-19 vaccine. General study points: Most donors were white British and more were female, and clonal diversity was possibly underestimated. Only a handful of AZD1222 recipients, several in all, had baseline seropositivity.

The table came from immunoSEQ multiplex PCR; TCRdb's copy has only in-frame clones and leaves some out. In the table there are about 120,000 clones, 91% of which are singletons. On this clone itself: Its antigen is not identified.

V was shortened by 2 bases and J by 4 bases, with 6 bases between the two germline ends. The germline CDR1 and CDR2 sequences are DFQATT and SNEGSKA (reference sequence). The CDR3 runs 11 residues. The material was peripheral blood, obtained on day 0 of AZD1222 vaccination. The sequence was obtained from an adult in good health. V usage is TRBV20-1 and J usage is TRBJ2-7; D remains unclear. Here the CDR3 reads CSARLRYEQYF. CDR3 nucleotide sequence: TGCAGTGCTAGATTGCGGTACGAGCAGTACTTC.